The rows below give T cell receptor beta chains drawn from one sample of a study of blood T cell repertoires in COVID-19. Method: immunoSEQ multiplex PCR; TCRdb's copy keeps in-frame clones and lacks some. The sample comprises over 200,000 clones, roughly 87% of which are singletons, and roughly 12% rests with the top ten. Sequencing was performed on peripheral blood. Receptors originate from a woman in her late teens or twenties who had recovered from COVID-19. Each CDR3 is given with its conserved first and last residue. D genes are given only for firm matches. Some rows mark clone size as missing; the rest say once, few, many or name a class of expanded clone.

NA	NA	TRBV9	TRBJ1-5	CASSEGQRDQPQHF	TGTGCCAGCAGCGAAGGACAGAGAGATCAGCCCCAGCATTTT
TRBD2	NA	TRBV10-3	TRBJ2-1	CAITASGSGKNEQFF	TGTGCCATCACCGCTAGCGGGAGCGGGAAGAATGAGCAGTTCTTC
NA	NA	TRBV5-6	TRBJ2-3	CASSLLGSTDTQYF	TGTGCCAGCAGCTTGTTGGGCAGCACAGATACGCAGTATTTT
NA	once	TRBV15	TRBJ2-2	CATSTGAGELFF	TGTGCCACCAGCACAGGGGCCGGGGAGCTGTTTTTT
NA	few	TRBV10-3	TRBJ1-5	CAISESAGPNQPQHF	TGTGCCATCAGTGAGTCAGCAGGTCCGAATCAGCCCCAGCATTTT
NA	NA	TRBV3-1/TRBV3-2	TRBJ1-2	CASSPIPGGDGYTF	TGTGCCAGCAGCCCTATTCCGGGGGGGGATGGCTACACCTTC
NA	NA	TRBV5-5	TRBJ2-1	CASSLTRAPYNEQFF	TGTGCCAGCAGCTTGACGCGGGCCCCCTACAATGAGCAGTTCTTC
NA	NA	TRBV3-1/TRBV3-2	TRBJ1-6	CASSQGPPEVAYNSPLHF	TGTGCCAGCAGCCAGGGTCCACCGGAGGTGGCCTATAATTCACCCCTCCACTTT
NA	once	TRBV9	TRBJ1-2	CASSVQGNYGYTF	TGTGCCAGCAGCGTCCAGGGGAACTATGGCTACACCTTC
TRBD2	NA	TRBV6-2/TRBV6-3	TRBJ2-6	CASSYVIAGVRVLTF	TGTGCCAGCAGTTACGTGATAGCGGGAGTGAGGGTCCTGACTTTC
NA	NA	TRBV12-3/TRBV12-4	TRBJ2-7	CASRGTVDGEQYF	TGTGCCAGCAGGGGGACTGTCGACGGCGAGCAGTACTTC
TRBD1	NA	TRBV2	TRBJ1-5	CASSGLTGGDQPQHF	TGTGCCAGCAGTGGCTTAACAGGGGGCGATCAGCCCCAGCATTTT
TRBD1	NA	TRBV3-1/TRBV3-2	TRBJ1-1	CASSLGQGAWGFRAFF	TGTGCCAGCAGCCTGGGTCAGGGGGCCTGGGGTTTTCGAGCTTTCTTT
TRBD1	few	TRBV6-5	TRBJ1-5	CASRPGTGVQPQHF	TGTGCCAGCAGACCCGGGACAGGGGTTCAGCCCCAGCATTTT
TRBD2	NA	TRBV11-2	TRBJ2-5	CASSLIIAGVWRGETQYF	TGTGCCAGCAGCTTAATAATAGCGGGAGTCTGGAGGGGAGAGACCCAGTACTTC
TRBD2	NA	TRBV9	TRBJ2-1	CASRGGELAGDNEQFF	TGTGCCAGCAGAGGCGGGGAGCTAGCGGGGGACAATGAGCAGTTCTTC
TRBD2	NA	TRBV4-2	TRBJ2-1	CASSQGLAGNNEQFF	TGTGCCAGCAGCCAGGGACTAGCGGGGAACAATGAGCAGTTCTTC
NA	NA	TRBV27	TRBJ1-5	CASSDLDSNQPQHF	TGTGCCAGCAGTGACTTAGATAGCAATCAGCCCCAGCATTTT
NA	NA	TRBV9	TRBJ1-1	CASSAHQTAEAFF	TGTGCCAGCAGCGCCCATCAAACGGCTGAAGCTTTCTTT
TRBD2	NA	TRBV30	TRBJ2-3	CAWSVQAGVADTQYF	TGTGCCTGGAGTGTCCAAGCGGGAGTGGCAGATACGCAGTATTTT
NA	NA	TRBV7-9	TRBJ1-2	CASSLTVGSANYGYTF	TGTGCCAGCAGCCTCACAGTTGGATCGGCTAACTATGGCTACACCTTC
NA	NA	TRBV28	TRBJ2-7	CASTLGLARSYEQYF	TGTGCCAGCACCCTGGGTCTAGCCCGCTCCTACGAGCAGTACTTC
NA	NA	TRBV7-6	TRBJ2-5	CASSLTTRGVWETQYF	TGTGCCAGCAGCTTAACCACCAGGGGCGTCTGGGAGACCCAGTACTTC
TRBD2	NA	TRBV10-3	TRBJ2-3	CAISASGTSDTQYF	TGTGCCATCAGTGCTAGCGGGACGTCAGATACGCAGTATTTT
NA	NA	TRBV29-1	TRBJ1-4	CSRTVTNEKLFF	TGCAGCCGGACAGTAACTAATGAAAAACTGTTTTTT
TRBD2	NA	TRBV5-1	TRBJ2-3	CASSFSGRSVDTQYF	TGCGCCAGCTCCTTTAGCGGGAGGTCTGTAGATACGCAGTATTTT
TRBD1	NA	TRBV28	TRBJ1-1	CASSPGQENTEAFF	TGTGCCAGCAGTCCGGGACAGGAGAACACTGAAGCTTTCTTT
TRBD1	NA	TRBV5-1	TRBJ2-7	CASSLGRDRRTYEQYF	TGCGCCAGCAGCTTGGGACGGGACAGACGGACCTACGAGCAGTACTTC
NA	once	TRBV9	TRBJ1-2	CASSAPSWGEGGYTF	TGTGCCAGCAGCGCACCATCTTGGGGCGAAGGGGGCTACACCTTC
TRBD2	NA	TRBV24-1	TRBJ2-1	CATSEWGLAGDGEQFF	TGTGCCACCAGTGAATGGGGACTAGCGGGAGACGGTGAGCAGTTCTTC
NA	NA	TRBV7-9	TRBJ2-1	CAPGRDNEQFF	TGTGCCCCTGGGCGGGACAATGAGCAGTTCTTC
TRBD2	NA	TRBV9	TRBJ2-3	CASSLTSAYTDTQYF	TGTGCCAGCAGCCTCACTAGCGCGTACACAGATACGCAGTATTTT
TRBD2	NA	TRBV7-2	TRBJ2-1	CASSLAPSTSGRAGYEQFF	TGTGCCAGCAGCTTAGCGCCATCAACTAGCGGGAGGGCCGGATATGAGCAGTTCTTC
NA	NA	TRBV19	TRBJ1-1	CASSPSLNTEAFF	TGTGCCAGTAGTCCCTCCCTGAACACTGAAGCTTTCTTT
NA	NA	TRBV4-1	TRBJ1-1	CASSQGGRGRGTEAFF	TGCGCCAGCAGCCAAGGCGGAAGGGGTAGAGGCACTGAAGCTTTCTTT
NA	NA	TRBV25-1	TRBJ2-2	CASSEPTGGVKTGELFF	TGTGCCAGCAGTGAACCTACCGGCGGGGTTAAAACCGGGGAGCTGTTTTTT
NA	NA	TRBV6-1	TRBJ2-5	CASSEREKETQYF	TGTGCCAGCAGTGAACGAGAAAAAGAGACCCAGTACTTC
TRBD1	NA	TRBV24-1	TRBJ1-2	CATSVSRDRGGYTF	TGTGCCACCAGTGTTTCCCGGGACAGGGGAGGCTACACCTTC
NA	NA	TRBV7-3	TRBJ1-6	CASSLFRLRADNSPLHF	TGTGCCAGCAGCTTATTTCGCTTGAGGGCCGACAATTCACCCCTCCACTTT
NA	NA	TRBV3-1/TRBV3-2	TRBJ1-1	CASSLGFREAFF	TGTGCCAGCAGCCTCGGTTTTCGTGAAGCTTTCTTT
NA	NA	TRBV7-2	TRBJ1-2	CASSPAGVLYGYTF	TGTGCCAGCAGCCCGGCAGGGGTCCTCTATGGCTACACCTTC
NA	NA	TRBV6-1	TRBJ1-1	CASSGNTEAFF	TGTGCCAGCAGCGGGAACACTGAAGCTTTCTTT
TRBD2	NA	TRBV28	TRBJ2-1	CASSFGGSFLNEQFF	TGTGCCAGCAGTTTTGGCGGGAGCTTTTTGAATGAGCAGTTCTTC
TRBD2	NA	TRBV30	TRBJ2-7	CAWRGTSGRSEQYF	TGTGCCTGGAGAGGGACTAGCGGGAGGTCCGAGCAGTACTTC
TRBD1	NA	TRBV6-5	TRBJ1-1	CASSPDRGRRRAFF	TGTGCCAGCAGTCCGGACAGGGGGCGGCGTAGAGCTTTCTTT
TRBD1	NA	TRBV5-6	TRBJ2-2	CASSHDRGRFAGELFF	TGTGCCAGCAGCCACGACAGGGGGCGGTTCGCCGGGGAGCTGTTTTTT
NA	NA	TRBV9	TRBJ1-2	CASSPPSGYGYTF	TGTGCCAGCAGCCCCCCCAGTGGCTATGGCTACACCTTC
NA	once	TRBV6-2/TRBV6-3	TRBJ1-1	CASSYSGIKEAFF	TGTGCCAGCAGTTACTCCGGGATCAAAGAAGCTTTCTTT
TRBD1	NA	TRBV2	TRBJ1-1	CASRDREAFF	TGTGCCAGCAGGGACAGGGAAGCTTTCTTT
NA	NA	TRBV9	TRBJ1-1	CASRSEGDPEAFF	TGTGCCAGCAGATCCGAGGGGGACCCTGAAGCTTTCTTT
TRBD1	NA	TRBV9	TRBJ1-2	CASSGRTGTGESGYTF	TGTGCCAGCAGCGGCCGGACCGGGACAGGGGAGTCTGGCTACACCTTC
NA	NA	TRBV12-3/TRBV12-4	TRBJ1-2	CASSRGGGYTF	TGTGCCAGCAGTCGCGGGGGCGGCTACACCTTC
NA	NA	TRBV3-1/TRBV3-2	TRBJ2-3	CASSLGGLSTDTQYF	TGTGCCAGCAGCCTGGGCGGGTTATCCACAGATACGCAGTATTTT
TRBD2	NA	TRBV9	TRBJ2-7	CASSVATGGPYYEQYF	TGTGCCAGCAGCGTAGCTACGGGGGGACCCTACTACGAGCAGTACTTC
TRBD2	NA	TRBV7-2	TRBJ2-5	CASSSQSGRAETQYF	TGTGCCAGCAGCTCTCAAAGCGGGAGGGCAGAGACCCAGTACTTC
NA	NA	TRBV4-1	TRBJ2-1	CASSPGLPSYNEQFF	TGCGCCAGCAGCCCGGGACTCCCTTCCTACAATGAGCAGTTCTTC
NA	NA	TRBV7-3	TRBJ1-2	CASSLTSGNGYTF	TGTGCCAGCAGCTTAACCTCAGGGAATGGCTACACCTTC